This T cell receptor (beta chain) was documented in a study of T cell repertoires in cytomegalovirus infection. Study-level results: Dominant in the ex vivo response were TCR beta clonotypes restricted by HLA-C and specific for CMV.

One entry per CDR3 protein results from TCRdb running MiXCR on the reads. The sample lists roughly 300,000 distinct CDR3 sequences, over 7.5% occurring once. Per the germline V gene, CDR1 is SGHTA and CDR2 is FQGNSA. The V and J ends lost 5 bases and 5 bases respectively, with 15 bases between them. This CDR3 comprises 14 residues. This clonotype was recorded at least ten times. The target antigen is unknown. This receptor was taken from a human donor in good health (CMV status not recorded). Some clones in this sample may be carry-over from other donors' samples. The specimen sequenced was PBMCs. The V gene is TRBV7-2, the J gene TRBJ1-1, with D uncertain. CDR3 region: CASSHKRGGTEAFF. CDR3 nucleotide sequence: TGTGCCAGCAGCCATAAACGGGGAGGGACTGAAGCTTTCTTT. Together with reference TRBV7-2 and TRBJ1-1, the CDR3 gives the full variable domain: GAGVSQSPSNKVTEKGKDVELRCDPISGHTALYWYRQSLGQGLEFLIYFQGNSAPDKSGLPSDRFSAERTGGSVSTLTIQRTQQEDSAVYLCASSHKRGGTEAFFGQGTRLTVV.